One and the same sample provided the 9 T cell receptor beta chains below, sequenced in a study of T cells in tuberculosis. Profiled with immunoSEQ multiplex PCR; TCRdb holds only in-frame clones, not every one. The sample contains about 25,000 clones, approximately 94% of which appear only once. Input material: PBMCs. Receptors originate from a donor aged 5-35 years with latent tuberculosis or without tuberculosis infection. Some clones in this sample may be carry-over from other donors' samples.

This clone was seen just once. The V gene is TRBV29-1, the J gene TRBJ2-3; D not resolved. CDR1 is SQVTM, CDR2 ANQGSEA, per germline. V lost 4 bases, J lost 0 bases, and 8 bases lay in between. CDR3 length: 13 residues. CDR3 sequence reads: CSVGRYSTDTQYF. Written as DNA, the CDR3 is TGCAGCGTTGGTCGGTATAGCACAGATACGCAGTATTTT.

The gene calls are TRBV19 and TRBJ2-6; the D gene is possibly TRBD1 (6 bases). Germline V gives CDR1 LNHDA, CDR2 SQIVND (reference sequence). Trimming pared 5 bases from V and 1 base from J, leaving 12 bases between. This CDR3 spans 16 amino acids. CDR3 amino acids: CASSQPQGSGANVLTF. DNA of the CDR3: TGTGCCAGTAGTCAACCACAGGGATCTGGGGCCAACGTCCTGACTTTC.

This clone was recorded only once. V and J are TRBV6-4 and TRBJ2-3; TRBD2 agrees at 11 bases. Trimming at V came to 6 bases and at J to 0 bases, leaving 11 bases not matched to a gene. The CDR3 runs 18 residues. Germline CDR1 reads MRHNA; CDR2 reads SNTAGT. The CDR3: CASSPGLADGPSTDTQYF. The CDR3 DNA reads TGTGCCAGCAGCCCGGGACTAGCGGACGGTCCTAGCACAGATACGCAGTATTTT.

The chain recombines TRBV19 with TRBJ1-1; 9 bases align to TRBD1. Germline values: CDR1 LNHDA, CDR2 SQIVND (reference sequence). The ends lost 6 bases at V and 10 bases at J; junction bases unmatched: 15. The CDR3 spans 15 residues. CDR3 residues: CASSDIAGTGSIAFF. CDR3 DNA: TGTGCCAGTAGCGATATTGCCGGGACAGGGAGTATAGCTTTCTTT.

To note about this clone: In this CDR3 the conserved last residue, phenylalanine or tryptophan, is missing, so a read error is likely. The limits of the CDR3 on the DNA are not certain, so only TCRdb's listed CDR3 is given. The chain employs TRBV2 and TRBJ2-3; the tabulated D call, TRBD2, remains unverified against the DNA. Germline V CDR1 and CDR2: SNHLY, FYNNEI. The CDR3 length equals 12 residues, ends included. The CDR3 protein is CASALLADPPRV.

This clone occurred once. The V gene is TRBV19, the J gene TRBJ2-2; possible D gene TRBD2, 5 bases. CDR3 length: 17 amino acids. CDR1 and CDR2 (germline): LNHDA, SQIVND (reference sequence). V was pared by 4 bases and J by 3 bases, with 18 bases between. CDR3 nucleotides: TGTGCCAGTAGTAGGTTCGAGGGTGGGATCGACACCGGGGAGCTGTTTTTT. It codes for CASSRFEGGIDTGELFF.

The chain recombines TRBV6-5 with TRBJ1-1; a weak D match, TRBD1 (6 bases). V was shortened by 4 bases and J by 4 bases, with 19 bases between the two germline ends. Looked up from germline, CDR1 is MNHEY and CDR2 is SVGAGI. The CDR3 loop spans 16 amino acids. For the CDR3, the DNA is TGTGCCAGCAGTTTTTCCCAGGGGTTCCCGGGCACTGAAGCTTTCTTT. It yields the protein CASSFSQGFPGTEAFF.

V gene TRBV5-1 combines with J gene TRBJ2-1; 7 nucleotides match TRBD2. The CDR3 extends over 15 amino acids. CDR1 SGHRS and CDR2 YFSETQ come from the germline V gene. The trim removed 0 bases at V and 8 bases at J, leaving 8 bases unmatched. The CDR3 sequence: CASSLVLARFDEQFF. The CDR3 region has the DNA TGCGCCAGCAGCTTGGTACTAGCGAGATTTGATGAGCAGTTCTTC.

The CDR3 region has the DNA TGTGCCAGCAGTTTATCCGTGGGGGGTAGGGGACAGCAGTACTTC. It specifies CASSLSVGGRGQQYF. This rearrangement joins TRBV27 to TRBJ2-7; perhaps TRBD2 as D (6 bases). CDR3 length: 15 residues. V lost 0 bases and J 8 bases, leaving 17 bases between the germline ends. Germline V gene data show CDR1 as MNHEY and CDR2 as SMNVEV (reference sequence).